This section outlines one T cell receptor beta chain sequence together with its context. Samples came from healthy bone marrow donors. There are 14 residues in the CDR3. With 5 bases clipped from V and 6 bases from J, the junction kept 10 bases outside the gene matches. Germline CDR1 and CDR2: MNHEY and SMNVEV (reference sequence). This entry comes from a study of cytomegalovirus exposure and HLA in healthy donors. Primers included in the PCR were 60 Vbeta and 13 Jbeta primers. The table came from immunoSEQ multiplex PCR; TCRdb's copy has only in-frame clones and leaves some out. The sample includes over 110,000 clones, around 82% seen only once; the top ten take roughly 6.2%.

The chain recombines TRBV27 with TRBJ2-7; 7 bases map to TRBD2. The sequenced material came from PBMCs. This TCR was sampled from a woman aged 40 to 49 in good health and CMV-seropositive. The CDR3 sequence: CASSLQWGGTEQYF. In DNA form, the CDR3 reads TGTGCCAGCAGTCTCCAGTGGGGGGGGACCGAGCAGTACTTC.